The 2 T cell receptor beta chains below all came from one sample that was sequenced in a study of cytomegalovirus exposure and HLA in healthy donors. 60 Vbeta and 13 Jbeta primers were used in PCR. Using immunoSEQ multiplex PCR, the repertoire was profiled, and TCRdb retains in-frame clones only, with some absent. The sample has about 180,000 clones, more than 75% seen once. Source material: PBMCs. The receptors here all came from a man aged 40-49 years in good health and CMV-seronegative.

This clone is a singleton in its sample. The chain has TRBV14 and TRBJ1-1, with a weak D call TRBD1 (6 bases). Germline V CDR1 and CDR2: SGHDN, FVKESK. The V end lost 3 bases, the J end lost 6 bases, and 20 bases lay between the germline ends. The CDR3 totals 16 residues. This CDR3 reads CASSHWGRGVGAEAFF. The CDR3 DNA reads as TGTGCCAGCAGCCATTGGGGGAGGGGGGTTGGCGCTGAAGCTTTCTTT.

V gene TRBV7-3 combines with J gene TRBJ1-3; perhaps TRBD1 as D (5 bases). In germline, CDR1 is SGHTA, CDR2 FQGTGA. V gave up 5 bases and J gave up 0 bases, with 14 bases separating them. The CDR3 is 16 residues long. The DNA for the CDR3 is TGTGCCAGCAGCAGGGAAGGGGCAATCTCTGGAAACACCATATATTTT. As protein: CASSREGAISGNTIYF.